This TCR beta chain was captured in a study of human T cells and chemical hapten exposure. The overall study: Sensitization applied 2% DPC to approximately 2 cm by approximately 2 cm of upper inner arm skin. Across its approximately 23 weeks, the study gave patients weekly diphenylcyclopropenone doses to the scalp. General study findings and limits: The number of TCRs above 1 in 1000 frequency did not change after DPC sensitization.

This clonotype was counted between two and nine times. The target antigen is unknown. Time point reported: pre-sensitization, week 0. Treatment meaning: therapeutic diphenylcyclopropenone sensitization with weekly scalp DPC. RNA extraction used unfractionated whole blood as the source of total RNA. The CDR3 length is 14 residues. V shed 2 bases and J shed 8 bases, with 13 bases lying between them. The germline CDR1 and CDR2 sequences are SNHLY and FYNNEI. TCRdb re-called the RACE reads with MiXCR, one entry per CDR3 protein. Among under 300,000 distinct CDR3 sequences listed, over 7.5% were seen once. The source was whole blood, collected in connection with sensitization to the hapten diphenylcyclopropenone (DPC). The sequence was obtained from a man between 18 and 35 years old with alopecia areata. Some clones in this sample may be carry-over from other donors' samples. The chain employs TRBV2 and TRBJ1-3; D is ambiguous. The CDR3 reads CASSESQQWDTIYF. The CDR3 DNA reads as TGTGCCAGCAGTGAAAGTCAACAGTGGGACACCATATATTTT.